The 24 T cell receptor beta chains below come from one sample, sequenced in a study of blood T cell repertoires in COVID-19. Only in-frame clones appear in the TCRdb table, and some are missing; sequencing was by immunoSEQ multiplex PCR. The table shows about 170,000 clones, with 85% occurring only once. The sequenced material came from peripheral blood. The source is a human donor with acute or convalescent COVID-19. The donor label of this sample is uncertain.

The chain joins TRBV30 to TRBJ1-2; a weak D match, TRBD1 (5 bases). V dropped 3 bases and J dropped 0 bases, with 14 bases sitting between them. Germline CDR1 is GTSNPN and CDR2 is SVGIG (reference sequence). This CDR3 region has 15 residues. The CDR3 DNA is TGTGCCTGGAGCCGGGCGGGGGTCTCTAACTATGGCTACACCTTC. It encodes CAWSRAGVSNYGYTF.

The chain combines TRBV30 with TRBJ1-6; no clear D gene. This CDR3 spans 14 amino acids. Germline CDR1 reads GTSNPN; CDR2 reads SVGIG (reference sequence). V lost 3 bases to trimming and J lost 9 bases, with 15 bases between them. The chain's CDR3 is CAWRQAAGSSPLHF. The CDR3 region has the DNA TGTGCCTGGAGGCAAGCGGCGGGGTCTTCACCCCTCCACTTT. The complete variable domain, with remaining parts taken from reference TRBV30 and TRBJ1-6, reads SQTIHQWPATLVQPVGSPLSLECTVEGTSNPNLYWYRQAAGRGLQLLFYSVGIGQISSEVPQNLSASRPQDRQFILSSKKLLLSDSGFYLCAWRQAAGSSPLHFGNGTRLTVT.

The chain carries TRBV15 and TRBJ1-1; 9 bases map to TRBD1. Losses at the gene ends were 5 bases for V and 3 bases for J; bases not matched to a gene: 4. The CDR3 contains 14 residues. Germline CDR1 and CDR2: LNHNV and YYDKDF (reference sequence). CDR3: CATSGNRGHTEAFF. As DNA, the CDR3 is TGTGCCACCAGCGGTAACAGGGGGCACACTGAAGCTTTCTTT.

This chain connects TRBV30 to TRBJ2-7; a weak D match, TRBD1 (6 bases). Germline values: CDR1 GTSNPN, CDR2 SVGIG (reference sequence). Trimming stripped 2 bases from V and 2 bases from J, with 13 bases between. The CDR3 totals 14 residues. The CDR3 DNA reads TGTGCCTGGAGTAAAAGACAGGCGGCCTACGAGCAGTACTTC. Its translation is CAWSKRQAAYEQYF.

V gene TRBV7-8 combines with J gene TRBJ1-2, with D unclear. V gave up 1 base and J gave up 5 bases, with 17 bases separating them. The V gene's germline CDR1 is SGHVS and CDR2 FQNEAQ. CDR3 length: 16 amino acids. CDR3 amino acids: CASSLGERGRGYGYTF. The CDR3 nucleotides are TGTGCCAGCAGCTTAGGAGAGAGAGGGCGTGGATATGGCTACACCTTC.

The genes are TRBV7-3 and TRBJ2-1, with TRBD2 matching 12 bases. The germline CDR1 and CDR2 sequences are SGHTA and FQGTGA. With V trimmed by 2 bases and J by 0 bases, 5 bases remained unmatched. CDR3 length: 18 amino acids. The CDR3 region is CASSLGTSGPSSYNEQFF. CDR3 bases: TGTGCCAGCAGCTTAGGGACTAGCGGGCCGAGCTCCTACAATGAGCAGTTCTTC. The complete variable domain, with remaining parts taken from reference TRBV7-3 and TRBJ2-1, reads GAGVSQTPSNKVTEKGKYVELRCDPISGHTALYWYRQSLGQGPEFLIYFQGTGAADDSGLPNDRFFAVRPEGSVSTLKIQRTERGDSAVYLCASSLGTSGPSSYNEQFFGPGTRLTVL.

The rearrangement joins TRBV6-5 to TRBJ1-1; D remains ambiguous. The CDR3 has 14 amino acids. Per germline, CDR1 MNHEY and CDR2 SVGAGI. The V and J ends lost 2 bases and 0 bases respectively, with 7 bases between them. The CDR3: CASSYRGLNTEAFF. CDR3 DNA sequence: TGTGCCAGCAGTTACCGAGGCCTGAACACTGAAGCTTTCTTT.

The V call is TRBV9, the J call TRBJ1-6; D is perhaps TRBD1 (5 bases). Germline CDR1 reads SGDLS; CDR2 reads YYNGEE. Trimming pared 1 base from V and 8 bases from J, leaving 13 bases between. This CDR3 region has 15 residues. CDR3 protein: CASSVLSGDDSPLHF. The DNA of the CDR3 is TGTGCCAGCAGCGTATTGTCGGGGGATGATTCACCCCTCCACTTT.

The chain uses TRBV20-1 and TRBJ2-5, with 9 bases aligning to TRBD1. With 5 bases clipped from V and 1 base from J, the junction kept 5 bases outside the gene matches. The CDR3 covers 14 residues. Germline V gene lookup returns CDR1 DFQATT and CDR2 SNEGSKA (reference sequence). CDR3 in amino acids: CSAGGQGIQETQYF. The CDR3, as DNA: TGCAGTGCTGGTGGACAGGGGATCCAAGAGACCCAGTACTTC.

The rearrangement uses TRBV5-1 and TRBJ1-1; D remains unclear. CDR3 length equals 16 residues. V shed 0 bases and J shed 0 bases, with 12 bases lying between them. Per the germline V gene, CDR1 is SGHRS and CDR2 is YFSETQ. The CDR3 here is CASSLESVRLNTEAFF. The DNA of the CDR3 is TGCGCCAGCAGCTTGGAGTCAGTAAGATTGAACACTGAAGCTTTCTTT.

This rearrangement joins TRBV7-2 to TRBJ2-5, with D maybe TRBD2 (7 bases). Germline CDR1 and CDR2: SGHTA and FQGNSA. Between the trimmed V and J ends, which lost 0 bases and 2 bases, there was a span of 16 bases. This CDR3 contains 17 residues. CDR3 loop: CASSLAGGPGPQETQYF. CDR3 bases: TGTGCCAGCAGCTTAGCGGGGGGGCCGGGGCCTCAAGAGACCCAGTACTTC.

The V gene is TRBV9, the J gene TRBJ1-1; a weak D match, TRBD1 (5 bases). Germline CDR1 SGDLS, CDR2 YYNGEE. The CDR3 runs to 15 residues. V dropped 0 bases and J dropped 1 base, with 10 bases sitting between them. Here the CDR3 DNA reads TGTGCCAGCAGCGTAGCGGGGGGAAAGAACACTGAAGCTTTCTTT. Translating it yields CASSVAGGKNTEAFF. The entire variable domain, with the rest obtained from reference TRBV9 and TRBJ1-1, is as follows: DSGVTQTPKHLITATGQRVTLRCSPRSGDLSVYWYQQSLDQGLQFLIQYYNGEERAKGNILERFSAQQFPDLHSELNLSSLELGDSALYFCASSVAGGKNTEAFFGQGTRLTVV.

The rearrangement joins TRBV6-2 or TRBV6-3 to TRBJ1-1; 8 positions match TRBD1. The CDR3 contains 15 residues. Germline assignment: CDR1 MNHEY and CDR2 SVGEGT. The V gene end was trimmed by 4 bases and the J gene end by 1 base; junction bases not matched to a gene: 5. CDR3: CASSSWTGPNTEAFF. As DNA, the CDR3 is TGTGCCAGCAGTTCCTGGACAGGGCCGAACACTGAAGCTTTCTTT.

The chain recombines TRBV19 with TRBJ1-5; D might be TRBD1 (6 bases). CDR3 length equals 13 residues. Germline V gene lookup returns CDR1 LNHDA and CDR2 SQIVND (reference sequence). V lost 10 bases to trimming and J lost 3 bases, with 13 bases between them. Written as DNA, the CDR3 is TGTGCCACCAGGGACACTACCAATCAGCCCCAGCATTTT. Residues: CATRDTTNQPQHF.

This chain connects TRBV7-8 to TRBJ1-2; possible D gene TRBD1, 6 bases. Germline V lookup: CDR1 SGHVS, CDR2 FQNEAQ. CDR3 size: 16 residues. V shed 2 bases and J shed 6 bases, with 19 bases lying between them. CDR3 bases: TGTGCCAGCAGCTTATTTTTGGGGGCAGGGAGCAATGGCTACACCTTC. This codes for CASSLFLGAGSNGYTF.

The rearrangement uses TRBV7-3 and TRBJ2-7; 7 nucleotides align to TRBD1. V dropped 4 bases and J dropped 6; count of bases not matched to a gene: 12. There are 15 residues in the CDR3. Germline values: CDR1 SGHTA, CDR2 FQGTGA. The CDR3 DNA follows: TGTGCCAGCAGCTCTTCGACAGGGAGCCTGGCCGAGCAGTACTTC. As protein: CASSSSTGSLAEQYF.

J is TRBJ1-6 and V is TRBV5-1; D remains ambiguous. V was trimmed by 0 bases and J by 0 bases, leaving 13 bases between them. Germline V lookup: CDR1 SGHRS, CDR2 YFSETQ. There are 18 residues in the CDR3. The CDR3 DNA follows: TGCGCCAGCAGCTTGGGGAGCGTAAAAAGCTCCTATAATTCACCCCTCCACTTT. Amino acid sequence: CASSLGSVKSSYNSPLHF.

The chain carries TRBV7-6 and TRBJ1-1; D is perhaps TRBD1 (6 bases). The ends were cut back, 4 bases at V and 0 bases at J, with 9 bases in the middle. Germline lookup yields CDR1 SGHVS and CDR2 FNYEAQ. This CDR3 has 14 residues. The CDR3 nucleotides read TGTGCCAGCAGCTCGACAGGTGTGAACACTGAAGCTTTCTTT. The encoded protein is CASSSTGVNTEAFF.

The chain links TRBV6-5 to TRBJ2-3; 8 positions match TRBD1. The CDR3 covers 15 residues. J gave up 2 bases and V 8 bases, and 9 bases lay outside the gene matches. CDR1 and CDR2 (germline): MNHEY, SVGAGI. DNA for the CDR3: TGTGCCAGCCCGATACAGGGGGGCCACACAGATACGCAGTATTTT. This sequence encodes CASPIQGGHTDTQYF.

The chain recombines TRBV19 with TRBJ1-5; a possible D gene is TRBD1 (6 bases). The CDR3 is 17 residues long. Germline lookup yields CDR1 LNHDA and CDR2 SQIVND (reference sequence). V lost 6 bases, J lost 0 bases, and 18 bases lay in between. CDR3 bases: TGTGCCAGTAGACCCTCCGACAGGAGCATTAGCAATCAGCCCCAGCATTTT. Amino acid sequence: CASRPSDRSISNQPQHF.

This clone turned up a few times. This sequence joins TRBV28 and TRBJ2-2; D perhaps matches TRBD1 (7 bases). Germline V gives CDR1 MDHEN, CDR2 SYDVKM. Trimming left V 2 bases short and J 4 bases short, with 14 bases between. The CDR3 runs 16 residues. DNA of the CDR3: TGTGCCAGCAGTTTAGGAGGGGGCCTGGGCACCGGGGAGCTGTTTTTT. As protein: CASSLGGGLGTGELFF.

V gene TRBV11-2 combines with J gene TRBJ1-1; D remains ambiguous. The CDR3 extends over 13 amino acids. CDR1 is SGHAT, CDR2 FQNNGV, per germline. The ends were cut back, 2 bases at V and 11 bases at J, with 15 bases in the middle. CDR3 sequence: CASSLTQIVLAFF. As DNA, the CDR3 is TGTGCCAGCAGCTTAACACAGATAGTTTTGGCTTTCTTT.

The genes are TRBV5-4 and TRBJ2-6; D is perhaps TRBD2 (7 bases). Germline loops: CDR1 SGHNT, CDR2 YYREEE (reference sequence). The V end was cut by 1 base, the J end by 1 base, with 18 bases between. CDR3 length: 19 amino acids. The CDR3 here is CASSLSLGRGGSGANVLTF. Written as DNA, the CDR3 is TGTGCCAGCAGCTTGTCCTTGGGCAGGGGAGGGTCTGGGGCCAACGTCCTGACTTTC.

The chain links TRBV5-5 to TRBJ1-1, with D unresolved. The CDR3 is 15 amino acids. The V end lost 1 base, the J end lost 0 bases, and 10 bases lay between the germline ends. Germline lookup yields CDR1 SGHKS and CDR2 YYEKEE (reference sequence). The CDR3 loop is CASSLSPLMNTEAFF. The CDR3 nucleotides are TGTGCCAGCAGCTTGTCCCCCTTAATGAACACTGAAGCTTTCTTT.